These 9 T cell receptor beta chains share one sample of origin, sequenced in a study of control samples from healthy donors and cancer patients. Sequencing was performed with immunoSEQ multiplex PCR; in TCRdb, only in-frame clones are kept and a portion is missing. The sample carries under 80,000 clones, approximately 84% recorded once. The sample comprised blood. The source is a man in his forties or fifties in good health.

V usage is TRBV19 and J usage is TRBJ2-2; D is unresolved. There are 14 residues in the CDR3. Germline V gene data show CDR1 as LNHDA and CDR2 as SQIVND (reference sequence). V lost 3 bases to trimming and J lost 1 base, with 6 bases between them. CDR3 bases: TGTGCCAGTAGTATTACTGTGAACACCGGGGAGCTGTTTTTT. This codes for CASSITVNTGELFF. Full variable domain (remainder filled in from reference TRBV19 and TRBJ2-2): DGGITQSPKYLFRKEGQNVTLSCEQNLNHDAMYWYRQDPGQGLRLIYYSQIVNDFQKGDIAEGYSVSREKKESFPLTVTSAQKNPTAFYLCASSITVNTGELFFGEGSRLTVL.

The table lists this clone with a count of one. The chain combines TRBV24-1 with TRBJ2-1; 8 positions agree with TRBD2. Germline V lookup: CDR1 KGHDR, CDR2 SFDVKD. The CDR3 loop spans 12 amino acids. Trimming cost V 8 bases and J 8 bases; bases outside gene matches: 4. The DNA for the CDR3 is TGTGCCACCACCACGGGGGGGGATGAGCAGTTCTTC. Amino acid sequence: CATTTGGDEQFF.

Only one count was recorded for this clone. J is TRBJ1-5 and V is TRBV2; D possibly corresponds to TRBD1 (5 bases). With 4 bases removed from V and 9 bases from J, the gap between germline ends came to 13 bases. This CDR3 is 13 amino acids long. Germline lookup yields CDR1 SNHLY and CDR2 FYNNEI. DNA of the CDR3: TGTGCCAGCAGTGTAAGGGAAGGGGCGCCCCAGCATTTT. Protein sequence: CASSVREGAPQHF.

The rearrangement links TRBV7-3 to TRBJ1-1; D remains unclear. The CDR3 sequence is 13 residues long. Trimming left V 5 bases short and J 5 bases short, with 12 bases between. Germline CDR1 and CDR2: SGHTA and FQGTGA. CDR3 loop: CASSGSWATEAFF. The CDR3 bases are TGTGCCAGCAGCGGATCCTGGGCAACTGAAGCTTTCTTT.

The chain couples TRBV5-6 to TRBJ2-3, with a weak D call TRBD2 (5 bases). This CDR3 comprises 15 residues. CDR1 and CDR2 from the germline V gene are SGHDT and YYEEEE. V lost 6 bases, J lost 0 bases, and 14 bases lay in between. CDR3 sequence reads: CASTHSRTSTDTQYF. In nucleotides, the CDR3 is TGTGCCAGCACCCACTCACGGACTAGCACAGATACGCAGTATTTT.

V and J are TRBV11-3 and TRBJ2-7; a weak D match, TRBD2 (5 bases). Germline CDR1 and CDR2: SGHNT and YENEEA. This CDR3 contains 12 residues. V was pared by 5 bases and J by 6 bases, with 11 bases between. CDR3 amino acids: CASSLHGGEQYF. The DNA of the CDR3 is TGTGCCAGCAGCCTCCACGGAGGCGAGCAGTACTTC.

The V and J genes are TRBV7-9 and TRBJ2-3; D unclear. Germline loops: CDR1 SEHNR, CDR2 FQNEAQ (reference sequence). Trimming stripped 5 bases from V and 1 base from J, with 13 bases between. There are 15 residues in the CDR3. CDR3 amino acids: CASSPQGAGTDTQYF. The DNA of the CDR3 is TGTGCCAGCAGCCCTCAAGGAGCAGGCACAGATACGCAGTATTTT.

The CDR3 loop is CASSDRGLRGMNTEAFF. In DNA form, the CDR3 reads TGCGCCAGCAGTGACCGGGGCCTCAGGGGCATGAACACTGAAGCTTTCTTT. The V call is TRBV10-2, the J call TRBJ1-1, with D tentatively TRBD1 (6 bases). The V and J ends lost 3 bases and 0 bases respectively, with 17 bases between them. Looked up from germline, CDR1 is WSHSY and CDR2 is SAAADI. The CDR3 contains 17 residues.

The chain carries TRBV20-1 and TRBJ1-4; no definite D call. The CDR3 runs to 11 residues. Trimming took 0 bases from V and 7 from J, leaving 3 bases between them. CDR1 and CDR2 (germline): DFQATT, SNEGSKA (reference sequence). The DNA of the CDR3 is TGCAGTGCTAGAGATGGTGAAAAACTGTTTTTT. Protein product: CSARDGEKLFF.